One and the same sample provided the 13 T cell receptor beta chains below, sequenced in a study of monozygotic twins with inflammatory bowel disease. Reanalyzing the 5' RACE reads, TCRdb keeps one entry per CDR3 protein, without DNA. The listing records some 200,000 distinct CDR3 sequences. The sequenced sample consisted of blood. These receptors all stem from a human donor with ulcerative colitis or Crohn's disease, or a healthy co-twin of an affected twin (not recorded which).

The chain joins TRBV2 to TRBJ2-2; the D gene TCRdb calls, TRBD2, cannot be checked with no DNA. The length of the CDR3 is 14 residues. Per the germline V gene, CDR1 is SNHLY and CDR2 is FYNNEI. The CDR3 reads CASRVGLFTGELFF.

The chain joins TRBV6-5 to TRBJ1-4; TCRdb picks TRBD1, but there is no DNA to check that call. This CDR3 region has 15 residues. Germline values: CDR1 MNHEY, CDR2 SVGAGI. CDR3 sequence: CASSYGDRENEKLFF.

The chain is built from TRBV20-1 and TRBJ2-4; TCRdb's assignment of TRBD1 cannot be checked, as there is no DNA. The CDR3 covers 16 residues. Germline V gives CDR1 DFQATT, CDR2 SNEGSKA (reference sequence). This chain's CDR3 is CSARAPGDLAKNIQYF.

The genes are TRBV10-3 and TRBJ2-2; lacking DNA, the TRBD1 call made by TCRdb goes unchecked. The CDR3 spans 14 residues. Germline V lookup: CDR1 ENHRY, CDR2 SYGVKD. CDR3 in amino acids: CAIGGTGATGELFF.

The V gene is TRBV5-1, the J gene TRBJ1-1; TCRdb names TRBD1, which stays unverified in the absence of DNA. The CDR3 has 17 amino acids. The germline CDR1 and CDR2 sequences are SGHRS and YFSETQ. CDR3 loop: CASSLANQGHKNTEAFF.

The chain links TRBV5-1 to TRBJ2-4; TCRdb names TRBD2, which stays unverified in the absence of DNA. In germline, CDR1 is SGHRS, CDR2 YFSETQ. The CDR3 is made up of 16 amino acids. This chain's CDR3 is CASSLGGTLAKNIQYF.

This chain connects TRBV5-1 to TRBJ1-4; with no DNA, the TCRdb D assignment of TRBD1 cannot be verified. The CDR3 totals 16 residues. Germline CDR1 is SGHRS and CDR2 is YFSETQ. This CDR3 is CASSFRPGQGFEKLFF. The whole variable domain, filled in from reference TRBV5-1 and TRBJ1-4, reads KAGVTQTPRYLIKTRGQQVTLSCSPISGHRSVSWYQQTPGQGLQFLFEYFSETQRNKGNFPGRFSGRQFSNSRSEMNVSTLELGDSALYLCASSFRPGQGFEKLFFGSGTQLSVL.

The V call is TRBV14, the J call TRBJ2-7; TCRdb's assignment of TRBD1 cannot be checked, as there is no DNA. Germline CDR1 SGHDN, CDR2 FVKESK. This CDR3 has 15 amino acids. The chain's CDR3 is CASSPVGGRFYEQYF.

CDR3 residues: CASSVRRGLAGIQETQYF. This chain joins TRBV14 and TRBJ2-5; TCRdb calls TRBD2, which cannot be checked without DNA. The CDR3 covers 18 residues. Germline CDR1 reads SGHDN; CDR2 reads FVKESK.

Here the CDR3 reads CASSPEGGLVGAFF. V and J are TRBV7-2 and TRBJ1-1; as DNA is missing, the TRBD1 call by TCRdb cannot be tested. This CDR3 is built from 14 residues. In germline, CDR1 is SGHTA, CDR2 FQGNSA.

The rearrangement links TRBV12-3 or TRBV12-4 to TRBJ1-1; TCRdb names TRBD1, which stays unverified in the absence of DNA. The length of the CDR3 is 13 residues. The CDR3 is CASTQQGFWRAFF.

The chain combines TRBV9 with TRBJ1-2; there is no DNA to check the TCRdb D call of TRBD1. The CDR3 is made up of 15 amino acids. Germline lookup yields CDR1 SGDLS and CDR2 YYNGEE. The CDR3 here is CASSLGQGLNYGYTF.

The gene calls are TRBV20-1 and TRBJ2-1; checking the TCRdb D call of TRBD1 is not possible without DNA. Per germline, CDR1 DFQATT and CDR2 SNEGSKA (reference sequence). The CDR3 is made up of 11 amino acids. The CDR3 loop is CSASQAQGRDF.